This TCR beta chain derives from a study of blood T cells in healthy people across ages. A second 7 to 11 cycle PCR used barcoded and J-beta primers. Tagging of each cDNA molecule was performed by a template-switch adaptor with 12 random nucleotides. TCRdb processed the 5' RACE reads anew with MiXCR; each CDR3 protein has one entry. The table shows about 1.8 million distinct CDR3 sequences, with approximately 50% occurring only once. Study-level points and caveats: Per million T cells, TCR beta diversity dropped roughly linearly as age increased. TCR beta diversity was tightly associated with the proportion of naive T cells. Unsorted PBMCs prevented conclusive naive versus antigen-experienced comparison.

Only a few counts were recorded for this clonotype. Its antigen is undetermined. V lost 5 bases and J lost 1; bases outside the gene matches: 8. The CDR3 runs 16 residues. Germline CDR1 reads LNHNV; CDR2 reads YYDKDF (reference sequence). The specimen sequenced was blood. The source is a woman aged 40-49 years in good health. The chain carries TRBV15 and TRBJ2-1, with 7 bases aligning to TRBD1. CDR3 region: CATSGPPGGSYNEQFF. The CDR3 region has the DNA TGTGCCACCAGCGGACCACCAGGGGGATCCTACAATGAGCAGTTCTTC.